These 29 T cell receptor beta chains were sequenced from one sample in a study of blood T cell repertoires in COVID-19. Assay used: immunoSEQ multiplex PCR; TCRdb lists only in-frame clones, some missing. Of 80,000 to 100,000 clones listed, about 90% were seen once; the top ten hold about 1.8%. Sample: peripheral blood. The receptors derive from a human donor with active COVID-19. The donor label of this sample is uncertain.

V gene TRBV7-2 combines with J gene TRBJ2-7, with D tentatively TRBD2 (6 bases). The CDR3 is 15 amino acids. In germline, CDR1 is SGHTA, CDR2 FQGNSA. V lost 0 bases, J lost 4 bases, and 13 bases lay in between. The CDR3 DNA reads TGTGCCAGCAGCTTAGCGGGGAGGCCCATGTACGAGCAGTACTTC. It is translated as CASSLAGRPMYEQYF.

The V call is TRBV3-1 (or the pseudogene TRBV3-2), the J call TRBJ2-3; 10 positions match TRBD2. The ends lost 4 bases at V and 6 bases at J; junction bases unmatched: 7. CDR3 size: 15 residues. The germline CDR1 and CDR2 sequences are LGHDT and YNNKEL (reference sequence). The CDR3 DNA reads TGTGCCAGCAGCCGGGCTAGCGGGGGCTGGGATACGCAGTATTTT. Protein: CASSRASGGWDTQYF.

The V and J genes are TRBV12-3 or TRBV12-4 and TRBJ1-2, with D perhaps TRBD1 (5 bases). The CDR3 spans 13 residues. With 10 bases removed from V and 6 bases from J, the gap between germline ends came to 18 bases. CDR3 region: CATPVAGRDGYTF. The CDR3 nucleotides are TGTGCCACCCCGGTGGCAGGGAGGGATGGCTACACCTTC.

The V and J genes are TRBV3-1 (or the pseudogene TRBV3-2) and TRBJ1-1; the match to TRBD1 covers 7 bases. V gave up 1 base and J gave up 5 bases; unmatched junction bases: 1. The CDR3 spans 13 residues. CDR1 LGHDT and CDR2 YNNKEL come from the germline V gene (reference sequence). CDR3 region: CASSQVRGTEAFF. CDR3 DNA: TGTGCCAGCAGCCAAGTCAGGGGGACTGAAGCTTTCTTT.

This chain links TRBV6-2 or TRBV6-3 with TRBJ2-4; a possible D gene is TRBD2 (6 bases). This CDR3 is 16 amino acids long. CDR1 and CDR2 (germline): MNHEY, SVGEGT. Trimming shortened V by 2 bases and J by 0 bases, and 11 bases separated the two germline ends. This chain's CDR3 is CASSYRAGLAKNIQYF. In DNA form, the CDR3 reads TGTGCCAGCAGTTACAGGGCGGGACTAGCCAAAAACATTCAGTACTTC.

This chain uses TRBV6-1 with TRBJ2-3; possibly TRBD1 for D (5 bases). The CDR3 is 15 amino acids. Germline CDR1 reads MNHNS; CDR2 reads SASEGT. V shed 0 bases and J shed 3 bases, with 10 bases lying between them. CDR3 in DNA: TGTGCCAGCAGTGAAGCAGGGGCAGGGACAGATACGCAGTATTTT. Protein product: CASSEAGAGTDTQYF.

V usage is TRBV11-2 and J usage is TRBJ2-3; 14 bases agree with TRBD2. Germline V lookup: CDR1 SGHAT, CDR2 FQNNGV. Trimming took 5 bases from V and 6 from J; bases not matched to a gene: 7. The length of the CDR3 is 16 residues. The CDR3 DNA sequence: TGTGCCAGCAGCCCCAGACTAGCGGGGGGGTATGATACGCAGTATTTT. Protein: CASSPRLAGGYDTQYF.

The CDR3 coding sequence is TGCGCCAGCAATGGCAGGGGGCACTACACCTTC. Its translation is CASNGRGHYTF. This rearrangement joins TRBV10-1 to TRBJ1-2; 8 bases line up with TRBD1. Germline V gives CDR1 WNHNN, CDR2 SYGVQD (reference sequence). Trimming at V came to 7 bases and at J to 10 bases, leaving 5 bases not matched to a gene. CDR3 size: 11 residues.

This rearrangement joins TRBV12-5 to TRBJ2-3, with 7 positions matching TRBD1. CDR3 length: 14 amino acids. The germline gives CDR1 LGHNT, CDR2 FRNRAP. V was clipped by 3 bases and J by 4 bases; unmatched bases: 4. The CDR3 sequence: CASGLWTGPDTQYF. As DNA, the CDR3 is TGTGCTAGTGGTTTATGGACAGGCCCAGATACGCAGTATTTT.

V gene TRBV5-4 combines with J gene TRBJ2-3; D is perhaps TRBD1 (5 bases). This CDR3 has 15 residues. Germline-derived CDR1 and CDR2 are SGHNT and YYREEE (reference sequence). Between the trimmed V and J ends, which lost 2 bases and 4 bases, there was a span of 14 bases. The CDR3 reads CASSLWTLEADTQYF. CDR3 nucleotides: TGTGCCAGCAGCTTATGGACACTCGAAGCAGATACGCAGTATTTT.

The rearrangement joins TRBV5-1 to TRBJ2-5; TRBD2 is a possible D gene (6 bases). V was shortened by 1 base and J by 3 bases, with 10 bases between the two germline ends. The CDR3 consists of 14 residues. Germline values: CDR1 SGHRS, CDR2 YFSETQ. This chain's CDR3 is CASSLSGGEETQYF. The CDR3 DNA reads TGCGCCAGCAGCTTGTCAGGAGGGGAAGAGACCCAGTACTTC.

The chain employs TRBV3-1 (or the pseudogene TRBV3-2) and TRBJ2-1; the D gene is possibly TRBD2 (6 bases). Trimming removed 8 bases at V and 7 bases at J, with 15 bases between. This CDR3 comprises 13 residues. Germline CDR1 and CDR2: LGHDT and YNNKEL (reference sequence). Here the CDR3 reads CASRGASRNEQFF. The CDR3 nucleotides are TGTGCCAGCCGCGGGGCTAGTAGGAATGAGCAGTTCTTC.

This chain joins TRBV11-2 and TRBJ2-3, with D tentatively TRBD1 (6 bases). From germline, CDR1 is SGHAT and CDR2 FQNNGV. V dropped 5 bases and J dropped 1 base, with 13 bases sitting between them. CDR3 length: 15 residues. CDR3 loop: CASSHYRDGTDTQYF. Written as DNA, the CDR3 is TGTGCCAGCAGCCACTACAGGGACGGCACAGATACGCAGTATTTT.

This rearrangement joins TRBV21-1 to TRBJ2-7; TRBD1 reflects the table's D call only, with no check against the DNA. TRBV21-1 represents a pseudogene. The CDR3 loop spans 19 amino acids. The CDR3 loop is CASSSVTGQGASLTYEQYF. In nucleotides, the CDR3 is TGTGCCAGCAGCTCAGTTACGGGACAGGGGGCTTCCCTCACCTACGAGCAGTACTTC.

CDR3 bases: TGTGCCACCCGGACAGGGCAAGATACGCAGTATTTT. Protein sequence: CATRTGQDTQYF. The chain is built from TRBV7-8 and TRBJ2-3; 8 bases line up with TRBD1. The CDR3 length is 12 residues. Trimming cost V 10 bases and J 5 bases; bases outside gene matches: 5. Germline CDR1 is SGHVS and CDR2 is FQNEAQ.

The chain employs TRBV18 and TRBJ2-3, with no clear D. Germline values: CDR1 KGHSH, CDR2 LQKENI. V lost 2 bases, J lost 1 base, and 7 bases lay in between. The CDR3 totals 14 residues. The CDR3 sequence is CASSPSRGTDTQYF. As DNA, the CDR3 is TGTGCCAGCTCACCATCCCGAGGCACAGATACGCAGTATTTT. Full variable domain (outside the CDR3, taken from reference TRBV18 and TRBJ2-3): NAGVMQNPRHLVRRRGQEARLRCSPMKGHSHVYWYRQLPEEGLKFMVYLQKENIIDESGMPKERFSAEFPKEGPSILRIQQVVRGDSAAYFCASSPSRGTDTQYFGPGTRLTVL.

The chain has TRBV2 and TRBJ1-4; unclear D gene. The ends were cut back, 0 bases at V and 6 bases at J, with 8 bases in the middle. This CDR3 is built from 14 residues. Germline values: CDR1 SNHLY, CDR2 FYNNEI. CDR3 sequence: CASSEAWRDEKLFF. The CDR3 nucleotides read TGTGCCAGCAGTGAAGCGTGGCGGGATGAAAAACTGTTTTTT.

The chain links TRBV18 to TRBJ1-1; 8 nucleotides agree with TRBD1. CDR3 length: 17 residues. Germline V gene sequence: CDR1 KGHSH, CDR2 LQKENI. V lost 2 bases to trimming and J lost 6 bases; unmatched junction nucleotides: 14. CDR3 sequence reads: CASSPSQGAPDSAEAFF. CDR3 sequence (DNA): TGTGCCAGCTCACCATCCCAGGGGGCACCCGATTCGGCTGAAGCTTTCTTT.

This rearrangement joins TRBV10-1 to TRBJ2-2, with a tentative D call TRBD2 (7 bases). In germline, CDR1 is WNHNN, CDR2 SYGVQD (reference sequence). The V and J ends lost 0 bases and 1 base respectively, with 15 bases between them. The CDR3 contains 18 residues. CDR3 in DNA: TGCGCCAGCAGTGAGTCGCTTGGGGAGGGGGGGAACACCGGGGAGCTGTTTTTT. Translated, it gives CASSESLGEGGNTGELFF.

J is TRBJ1-4 and V is TRBV25-1; 8 nucleotides align to TRBD1. Germline V CDR1 and CDR2: MGHDK, SYGVNS. J gave up 3 bases and V 3 bases, and 3 bases lay outside the gene matches. The CDR3 runs 15 residues. CDR3 sequence (DNA): TGTGCCAGCAGTGACCAGACAGGGGCTAATGAAAAACTGTTTTTT. Translating it yields CASSDQTGANEKLFF.

The rearrangement uses TRBV10-2 and TRBJ2-1; 8 bases are a match to TRBD2. This CDR3 has 14 amino acids. V was pared by 6 bases and J by 5 bases, with 6 bases of the junction left unmatched. The germline V gene encodes CDR1 WSHSY and CDR2 SAAADI. The CDR3 bases are TGCGCCAGCAGGGGGCGGGGGGCGAACAATGAGCAGTTCTTC. It encodes CASRGRGANNEQFF.

Here the CDR3 DNA reads TGTGCCAGCAGTGACGGGCAGCTCTCTGGGGCCAACGTCCTGACTTTC. Its protein product is CASSDGQLSGANVLTF. V gene TRBV6-4 combines with J gene TRBJ2-6; D uncertain. The V end was cut by 2 bases, the J end by 0 bases, with 8 bases between. Germline V gene sequence: CDR1 MRHNA, CDR2 SNTAGT. The CDR3 has 16 amino acids.

This chain uses TRBV2 with TRBJ2-7, with a weak D call TRBD2 (6 bases). Trimming pared 0 bases from V and 0 bases from J, leaving 15 bases between. CDR3 length: 17 residues. Per the germline V gene, CDR1 is SNHLY and CDR2 is FYNNEI. The CDR3 bases are TGTGCCAGCAGTGAAGCGTCGGGGGAACCTCACTCCTACGAGCAGTACTTC. This translates into CASSEASGEPHSYEQYF.

DNA of the CDR3: TGCGCCAGCAGCTTGGAACAGGTGCTTTACAATGAGCAGTTCTTC. Protein sequence: CASSLEQVLYNEQFF. The V and J genes are TRBV5-1 and TRBJ2-1, with a tentative D call TRBD1 (5 bases). The V gene lost 0 bases and the J gene lost 4 bases, with 11 bases spanning the gap. The germline CDR1 and CDR2 sequences are SGHRS and YFSETQ. The CDR3 loop spans 15 amino acids.

V usage is TRBV13 and J usage is TRBJ1-1; no definite D call. Deletions cut 2 bases from V and 1 base from J, with 5 bases between. The CDR3 covers 13 residues. Germline V gives CDR1 PRHDT, CDR2 FYEKMQ (reference sequence). The CDR3 protein is CASSLNKNTEAFF. The CDR3 DNA is TGTGCCAGCAGCTTAAACAAGAACACTGAAGCTTTCTTT.

CDR3 nucleotide sequence: TGTGCCAGCAGCGTCGGGGGTGAAGCTTTCTTT. It codes for CASSVGGEAFF. The chain employs TRBV7-2 and TRBJ1-1, with D possibly matching TRBD1 (5 bases). Trimming left V 5 bases short and J 7 bases short, with 8 bases between. CDR1 is SGHTA, CDR2 FQGNSA, per germline. The CDR3 is 11 amino acids.

The rearrangement joins TRBV28 to TRBJ2-7; 10 bases agree with TRBD2. Trimming at V came to 6 bases and at J to 5 bases, leaving 4 bases not matched to a gene. The CDR3 length is 13 residues. Germline CDR1 reads MDHEN; CDR2 reads SYDVKM. The CDR3 bases are TGTGCCAGCAGAGTAGCGGGGGGAGACGAGCAGTACTTC. Its protein is CASRVAGGDEQYF.

The V gene is TRBV5-1, the J gene TRBJ2-7; possibly TRBD2 for D (6 bases). Trimming removed 0 bases from V and 5 bases from J, with 12 bases in between. Germline V gene sequence: CDR1 SGHRS, CDR2 YFSETQ. The CDR3 covers 14 residues. CDR3 bases: TGCGCCAGCAGCTTGGTTGCGGGAAGGGACGAGCAGTACTTC. Amino acid sequence: CASSLVAGRDEQYF. The whole variable domain, filled in from reference TRBV5-1 and TRBJ2-7, reads KAGVTQTPRYLIKTRGQQVTLSCSPISGHRSVSWYQQTPGQGLQFLFEYFSETQRNKGNFPGRFSGRQFSNSRSEMNVSTLELGDSALYLCASSLVAGRDEQYFGPGTRLTVT.

This chain links TRBV6-4 with TRBJ1-1; D is possibly TRBD1 (6 bases). From germline, CDR1 is MRHNA and CDR2 SNTAGT. V shed 5 bases and J shed 9 bases, with 13 bases lying between them. The CDR3 has 12 residues. The CDR3: CASSNLQGKAFF. For the CDR3, the DNA is TGTGCCAGCAGTAATCTACAGGGAAAAGCTTTCTTT.